Below, 14 T cell receptor beta chains from the same sample are listed, as sequenced in a study of T-cell reconstitution after alpha-beta-depleted transplantation in children. Preparation of the TCRbeta library involved a method that used unique molecular identifiers. Each CDR3 protein is one row after TCRdb ran MiXCR on the PCR reads. The sample carries around 300,000 distinct CDR3 sequences, 23% recorded once. Sequencing used PBMCs, mostly from graft donor cells, obtained 180 days after TCRalphabeta/CD19-depleted stem cell transplant. All receptors come from a male patient aged 10 to 17 who had a stem cell transplant for acute lymphoblastic leukemia, so the T cells may come from the graft donor.

In this sample, this clonotype turned up a few times. The CDR3: CASSLAEGTHNEQFF. CDR3 DNA: TGCGCCAGCAGCTTGGCCGAAGGGACTCACAATGAGCAGTTCTTC. The chain uses TRBV5-1 and TRBJ2-1, with a weak D call TRBD2 (6 bases). The V end was cut by 0 bases, the J end by 5 bases, with 12 bases between. Germline V CDR1 and CDR2: SGHRS, YFSETQ. The CDR3 has 15 residues. The full variable domain, in which reference TRBV5-1 and TRBJ2-1 provide the parts outside the CDR3, is KAGVTQTPRYLIKTRGQQVTLSCSPISGHRSVSWYQQTPGQGLQFLFEYFSETQRNKGNFPGRFSGRQFSNSRSEMNVSTLELGDSALYLCASSLAEGTHNEQFFGPGTRLTVL.

CDR3 region: CSAARRLLAKNIQYF. The CDR3 bases are TGCAGTGCTGCCCGTCGACTTCTAGCCAAAAACATTCAGTACTTC. The chain has TRBV20-1 and TRBJ2-4; D call uncertain. The CDR3 consists of 15 residues. Germline loops: CDR1 DFQATT, CDR2 SNEGSKA (reference sequence). Between the trimmed V and J ends, which lost 5 bases and 0 bases, there was a span of 14 bases.

The table lists this clonotype with a few counts. The chain employs TRBV7-9 and TRBJ2-7; tentatively, D is TRBD2 (6 bases). V dropped 1 base and J dropped 3 bases, with 13 bases sitting between them. CDR1 SEHNR and CDR2 FQNEAQ come from the germline V gene (reference sequence). CDR3 length: 15 amino acids. The CDR3 spells CASSLDGSRSYEQYF. CDR3 bases: TGTGCCAGCAGCTTAGACGGGAGCCGAAGCTACGAGCAGTACTTC.

This clonotype was observed a handful of times. V usage is TRBV27 and J usage is TRBJ2-7, with TRBD1 as a possible D gene (5 bases). Germline CDR1 and CDR2: MNHEY and SMNVEV (reference sequence). V lost 5 bases to trimming and J lost 2 bases, with 16 bases between them. This CDR3 spans 15 amino acids. This CDR3 is CASSTDQGYPYEQYF. Here the CDR3 DNA reads TGTGCCAGCAGTACCGATCAGGGTTACCCCTACGAGCAGTACTTC.

This chain joins TRBV6-1 and TRBJ2-3; 12 bases are shared with TRBD2. This CDR3 spans 20 amino acids. Germline V gene sequence: CDR1 MNHNS, CDR2 SASEGT. Trimming at V came to 3 bases and at J to 5 bases, leaving 18 bases not matched to a gene. CDR3 nucleotide sequence: TGTGCCAGCAGTGAGTTCCTAGCGGGAGGGCCTGGCCCCAAGAGAGATACGCAGTATTTT. This sequence encodes CASSEFLAGGPGPKRDTQYF.

This clonotype was observed a handful of times. The rearrangement links TRBV29-1 to TRBJ1-1; 8 positions agree with TRBD1. The V segment lost 2 bases and the J segment 3 bases; nucleotides outside the gene matches: 2. Germline values: CDR1 SQVTM, CDR2 ANQGSEA. The CDR3 is 13 amino acids. In DNA, the CDR3 is TGCAGCGTTGAAAAGACAGGGGACACTGAAGCTTTCTTT. Its protein product is CSVEKTGDTEAFF. Using reference TRBV29-1 and TRBJ1-1 for the parts outside the CDR3, the full variable domain is SAVISQKPSRDICQRGTSLTIQCQVDSQVTMMFWYRQQPGQSLTLIATANQGSEATYESGFVIDKFPISRPNLTFSTLTVSNMSPEDSSIYLCSVEKTGDTEAFFGQGTRLTVV.

This clonotype has more than one count but fewer than ten. The V gene is TRBV7-3, the J gene TRBJ2-1; 9 bases map to TRBD2. CDR1 is SGHTA and CDR2 is FQGTGA in the germline V gene. This CDR3 comprises 15 residues. The ends lost 3 bases at V and 2 bases at J; junction bases unmatched: 2. The CDR3 DNA is TGTGCCAGCAGCTTCGCTAGCGGGGCCTACAATGAGCAGTTCTTC. Protein sequence: CASSFASGAYNEQFF. Supplemented by reference TRBV7-3 and TRBJ2-1, the full variable domain reads GAGVSQTPSNKVTEKGKYVELRCDPISGHTALYWYRQSLGQGPEFLIYFQGTGAADDSGLPNDRFFAVRPEGSVSTLKIQRTERGDSAVYLCASSFASGAYNEQFFGPGTRLTVL.

The table lists this clonotype with a few counts. The chain carries TRBV7-6 and TRBJ1-1; the D gene is possibly TRBD1 (5 bases). Germline loops: CDR1 SGHVS, CDR2 FNYEAQ. The ends were cut back, 5 bases at V and 2 bases at J, with 21 bases in the middle. The CDR3 has 17 residues. The CDR3 loop is CASSPASSGRLNTEAFF. The CDR3 bases are TGTGCCAGCAGCCCAGCGTCCTCGGGACGGCTCAACACTGAAGCTTTCTTT.

V and J are TRBV18 and TRBJ2-1, with 12 bases matching TRBD2. Germline V CDR1 and CDR2: KGHSH, LQKENI. The CDR3 loop spans 16 amino acids. The V gene end was trimmed by 1 base and the J gene end by 2 bases; junction bases not matched to a gene: 0. The chain's CDR3 is CASSPRTSGTYNEQFF. The CDR3, as DNA: TGTGCCAGCTCACCACGGACTAGCGGGACCTACAATGAGCAGTTCTTC.

This clonotype was picked up a small number of times. The V gene is TRBV19, the J gene TRBJ2-7, with D possibly being TRBD2 (5 bases). Trimming took 3 bases from V and 2 from J, leaving 11 bases between them. Per germline, CDR1 LNHDA and CDR2 SQIVND (reference sequence). There are 14 residues in the CDR3. This CDR3 reads CASSIGGNPYEQYF. CDR3 bases: TGTGCCAGTAGTATTGGAGGCAATCCCTACGAGCAGTACTTC.

Only a few counts were recorded for this clonotype. CDR3 nucleotides: TGCAGCGTTGAAGTTGGCCAGGGGGTATACGAGCAGTACTTC. Its protein product is CSVEVGQGVYEQYF. V and J are TRBV29-1 and TRBJ2-7, with 7 nucleotides matching TRBD1. After removal of 1 base from V and 4 bases from J, the junction contained 7 bases not matched to a gene. This CDR3 has 14 residues. Germline assignment: CDR1 SQVTM and CDR2 ANQGSEA.

This clonotype was observed a handful of times. The chain carries TRBV7-7 and TRBJ2-5, with 7 bases aligning to TRBD1. Unmatched junction bases numbered 14, after V lost 5 bases and J lost 5 bases. The CDR3 runs 16 residues. Germline V gene sequence: CDR1 SSHAT, CDR2 FNYEAQ (reference sequence). This CDR3 is CASSTSPPTGLETQYF. The CDR3 nucleotides are TGTGCCAGCAGCACCTCTCCACCGACAGGGTTGGAGACCCAGTACTTC.

This chain joins TRBV7-2 and TRBJ2-7, with TRBD2 as a possible D gene (6 bases). The CDR3 has 15 amino acids. Trimming took 1 base from V and 3 from J, leaving 13 bases between them. The germline CDR1 and CDR2 sequences are SGHTA and FQGNSA. The CDR3 region is CASSLGVTSLYEQYF. CDR3 in DNA: TGTGCCAGCAGCTTAGGTGTGACTAGTCTCTACGAGCAGTACTTC.

V is TRBV5-4 and J is TRBJ2-2, with D possibly TRBD2 on 5 matching bases. The germline V gene encodes CDR1 SGHNT and CDR2 YYREEE (reference sequence). The length of the CDR3 is 15 residues. Trimming stripped 1 base from V and 0 bases from J, with 7 bases between. CDR3 nucleotides: TGTGCCAGCAGCTTGAAGGGAGCGAACACCGGGGAGCTGTTTTTT. It encodes CASSLKGANTGELFF.